This T cell receptor beta chain was recorded in a study of metastatic and nonmetastatic thyroid tumors. From germline, CDR1 is MGHRA and CDR2 YSYEKL. There are 14 residues in the CDR3. The V gene lost 1 base and the J gene lost 2 bases, with 9 bases spanning the gap. TCRdb reprocessed the PCR reads via MiXCR. The table records about 15,000 clones, about 21% of them present only once. Before thyroid surgery, none of the patients had received any treatment. The TCR originated in a female donor with papillary thyroid cancer or a benign thyroid nodule (not recorded which). Some clones in this sample may be carry-over from other donors' samples. This chain connects TRBV4-1 to TRBJ2-7; possibly TRBD2 for D (5 bases). The sequencing sample was made of blood. The CDR3 sequence is CASSQVEVPYEQYF. CDR3 DNA: TGCGCCAGCAGCCAAGTGGAGGTTCCCTACGAGCAGTACTTC.